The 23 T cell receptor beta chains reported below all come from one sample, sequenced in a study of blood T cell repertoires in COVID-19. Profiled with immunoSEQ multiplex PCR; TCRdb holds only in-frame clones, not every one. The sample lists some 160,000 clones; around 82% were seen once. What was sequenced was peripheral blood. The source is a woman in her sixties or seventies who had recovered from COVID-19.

Here the CDR3 reads CASSPTWGANYGYTF. The CDR3 DNA reads as TGCGCCAGCAGCCCGACCTGGGGAGCGAACTATGGCTACACCTTC. The chain uses TRBV5-1 and TRBJ1-2, with D unresolved. This CDR3 is built from 15 residues. Germline values: CDR1 SGHRS, CDR2 YFSETQ. Trimming took 4 bases from V and 2 from J, leaving 15 bases between them.

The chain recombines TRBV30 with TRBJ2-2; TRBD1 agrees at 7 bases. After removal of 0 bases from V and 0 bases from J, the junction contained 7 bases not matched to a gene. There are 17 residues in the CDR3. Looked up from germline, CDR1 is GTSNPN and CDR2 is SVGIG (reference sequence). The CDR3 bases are TGTGCCTGGAGTGTTGGGGACAGCCCCGCGAACACCGGGGAGCTGTTTTTT. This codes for CAWSVGDSPANTGELFF.

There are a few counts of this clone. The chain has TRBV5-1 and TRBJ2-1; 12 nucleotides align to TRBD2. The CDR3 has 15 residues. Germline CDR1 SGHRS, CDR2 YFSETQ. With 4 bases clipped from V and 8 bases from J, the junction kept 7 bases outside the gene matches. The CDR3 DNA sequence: TGCGCCAGCAGCCTGCCGGGACTAGCGGGCCATGAGCAGTTCTTC. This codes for CASSLPGLAGHEQFF.

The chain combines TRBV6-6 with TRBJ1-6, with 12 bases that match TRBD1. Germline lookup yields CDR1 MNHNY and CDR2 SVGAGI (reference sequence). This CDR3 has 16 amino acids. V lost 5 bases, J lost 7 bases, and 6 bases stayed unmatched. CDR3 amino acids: CASSKGQGAGNSPLHF. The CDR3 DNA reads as TGTGCCAGCAGTAAGGGACAGGGGGCGGGCAATTCACCCCTCCACTTT.

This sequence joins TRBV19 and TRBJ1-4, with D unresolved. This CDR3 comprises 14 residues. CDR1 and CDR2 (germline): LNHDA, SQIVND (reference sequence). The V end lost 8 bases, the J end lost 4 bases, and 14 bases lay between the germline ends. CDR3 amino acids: CASRVWPSNEKLFF. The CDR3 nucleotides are TGTGCCAGTCGGGTTTGGCCGAGTAATGAAAAACTGTTTTTT.

The CDR3 spells CAWTRGTEAFF. CDR3 nucleotides: TGTGCCTGGACCCGGGGTACTGAAGCTTTCTTT. The J gene is TRBJ1-1, the V gene TRBV30; D is uncertain. The CDR3 contains 11 residues. The germline gives CDR1 GTSNPN, CDR2 SVGIG (reference sequence). The V gene lost 4 bases and the J gene lost 5 bases, with 8 bases spanning the gap.

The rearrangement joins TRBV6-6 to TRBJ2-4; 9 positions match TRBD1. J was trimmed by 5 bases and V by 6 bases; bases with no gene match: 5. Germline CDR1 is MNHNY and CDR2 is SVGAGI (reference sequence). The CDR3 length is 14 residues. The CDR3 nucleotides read TGTGCCAGCAGCCGGGGACAGGGCGAAAACATTCAGTACTTC. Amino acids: CASSRGQGENIQYF.

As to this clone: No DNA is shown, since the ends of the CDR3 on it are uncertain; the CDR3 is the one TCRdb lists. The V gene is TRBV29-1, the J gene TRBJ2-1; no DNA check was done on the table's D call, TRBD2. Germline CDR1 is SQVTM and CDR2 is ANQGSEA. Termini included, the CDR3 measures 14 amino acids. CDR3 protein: CSVAPGASGNRKFF.

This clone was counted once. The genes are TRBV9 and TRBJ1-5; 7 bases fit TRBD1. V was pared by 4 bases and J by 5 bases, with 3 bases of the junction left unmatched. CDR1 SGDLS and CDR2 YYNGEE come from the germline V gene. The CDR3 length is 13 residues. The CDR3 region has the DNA TGTGCCAGCAGCAAGGGGGCGGATCAGCCCCAGCATTTT. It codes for CASSKGADQPQHF.

The CDR3 region is CASSPLGASYNEQFF. DNA of the CDR3: TGTGCCAGCAGCCCCTTGGGGGCCTCCTACAATGAGCAGTTCTTC. V is TRBV7-3 and J is TRBJ2-1, with D possibly TRBD1 on 6 matching bases. The germline CDR1 and CDR2 sequences are SGHTA and FQGTGA. The V and J ends lost 5 bases and 0 bases respectively, with 11 bases between them. The CDR3 is 15 residues long. The full variable domain, its missing parts supplied by reference TRBV7-3 and TRBJ2-1, is GAGVSQTPSNKVTEKGKYVELRCDPISGHTALYWYRQSLGQGPEFLIYFQGTGAADDSGLPNDRFFAVRPEGSVSTLKIQRTERGDSAVYLCASSPLGASYNEQFFGPGTRLTVL.

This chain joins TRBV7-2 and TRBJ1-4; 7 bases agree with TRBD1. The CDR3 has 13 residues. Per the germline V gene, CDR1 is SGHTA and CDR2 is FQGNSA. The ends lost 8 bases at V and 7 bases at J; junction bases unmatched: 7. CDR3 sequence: CASGAGGSEKLFF. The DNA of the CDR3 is TGTGCCAGCGGGGCAGGGGGAAGTGAAAAACTGTTTTTT.

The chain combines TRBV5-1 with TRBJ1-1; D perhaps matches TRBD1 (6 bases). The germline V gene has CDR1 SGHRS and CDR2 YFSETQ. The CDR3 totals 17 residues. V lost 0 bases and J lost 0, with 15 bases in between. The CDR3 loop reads CASSLETGRGMNTEAFF. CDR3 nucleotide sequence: TGCGCCAGCAGCTTGGAGACAGGCAGGGGTATGAACACTGAAGCTTTCTTT.

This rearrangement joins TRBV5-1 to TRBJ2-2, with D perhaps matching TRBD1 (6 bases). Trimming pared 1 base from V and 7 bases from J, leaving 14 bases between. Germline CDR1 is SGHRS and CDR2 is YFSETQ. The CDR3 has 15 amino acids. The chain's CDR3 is CASSLLQGAGGELFF. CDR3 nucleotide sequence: TGCGCCAGCAGCTTGCTACAGGGTGCGGGCGGGGAGCTGTTTTTT.

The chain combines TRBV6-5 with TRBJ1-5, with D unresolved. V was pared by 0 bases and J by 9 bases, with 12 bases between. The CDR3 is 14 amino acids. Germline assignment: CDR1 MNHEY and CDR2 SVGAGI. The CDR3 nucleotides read TGTGCCAGCAGTTACTCGAGCGGCGCCCCGCCCCAGCATTTT. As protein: CASSYSSGAPPQHF.

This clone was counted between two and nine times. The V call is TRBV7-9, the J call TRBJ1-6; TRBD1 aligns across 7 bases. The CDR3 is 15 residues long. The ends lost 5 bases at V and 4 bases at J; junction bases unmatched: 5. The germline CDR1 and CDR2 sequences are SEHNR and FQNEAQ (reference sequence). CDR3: CASSPQGNYNSPLHF. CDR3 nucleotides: TGTGCCAGCAGCCCACAGGGGAATTATAATTCACCCCTCCACTTT.

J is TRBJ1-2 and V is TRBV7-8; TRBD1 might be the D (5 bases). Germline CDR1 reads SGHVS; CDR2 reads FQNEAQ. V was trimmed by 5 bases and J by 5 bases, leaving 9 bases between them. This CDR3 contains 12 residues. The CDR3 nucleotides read TGTGCCAGCAGCACCAGGGATTATGGCTACACCTTC. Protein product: CASSTRDYGYTF.

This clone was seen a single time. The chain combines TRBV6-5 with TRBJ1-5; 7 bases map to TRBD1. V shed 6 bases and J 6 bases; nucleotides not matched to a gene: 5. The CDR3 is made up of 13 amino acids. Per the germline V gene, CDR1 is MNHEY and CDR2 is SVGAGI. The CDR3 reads CASSADRVQPQHF. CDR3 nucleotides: TGTGCCAGCAGCGCCGACAGGGTTCAGCCCCAGCATTTT.

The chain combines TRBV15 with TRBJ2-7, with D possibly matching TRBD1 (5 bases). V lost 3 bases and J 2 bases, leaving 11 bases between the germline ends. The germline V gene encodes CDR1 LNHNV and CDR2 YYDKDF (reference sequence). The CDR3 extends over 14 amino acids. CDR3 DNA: TGTGCCACCAGCAGGGGCGACAGAACCTACGAGCAGTACTTC. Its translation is CATSRGDRTYEQYF.

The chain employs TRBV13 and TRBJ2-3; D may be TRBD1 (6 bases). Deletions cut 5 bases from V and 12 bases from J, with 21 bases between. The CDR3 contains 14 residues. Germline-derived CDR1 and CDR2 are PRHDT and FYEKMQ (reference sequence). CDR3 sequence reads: CASSPGRTAVAQYF. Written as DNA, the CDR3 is TGTGCCAGCAGCCCAGGAAGGACAGCGGTGGCCCAGTATTTT.

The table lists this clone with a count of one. The CDR3 coding sequence is TGTGCCAGCAGCTTAGGGCGGGCCGCCACAGAAGCTTTCTTT. It yields the protein CASSLGRAATEAFF. The chain carries TRBV7-2 and TRBJ1-1; D unclear. From germline, CDR1 is SGHTA and CDR2 FQGNSA. This CDR3 contains 14 residues. V gave up 1 base and J gave up 8 bases, with 14 bases separating them.

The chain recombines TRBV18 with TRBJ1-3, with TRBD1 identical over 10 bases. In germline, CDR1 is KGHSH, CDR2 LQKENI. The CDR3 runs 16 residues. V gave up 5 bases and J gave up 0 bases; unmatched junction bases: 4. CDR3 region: CASSIRQGASGNTIYF. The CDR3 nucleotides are TGTGCCAGCTCAATCAGACAGGGGGCCTCTGGAAACACCATATATTTT.

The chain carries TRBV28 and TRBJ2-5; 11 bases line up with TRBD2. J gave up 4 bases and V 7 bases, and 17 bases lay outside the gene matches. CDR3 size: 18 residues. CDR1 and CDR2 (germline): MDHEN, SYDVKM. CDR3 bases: TGTGCCAGCACCGACGGGCTAGCGGGAGGAGTGAGTAGAGAGACCCAGTACTTC. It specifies CASTDGLAGGVSRETQYF.

The CDR3 region is CASLLWREGPYNEQFF. The CDR3 coding sequence is TGTGCCAGCCTACTATGGCGGGAGGGCCCTTACAATGAGCAGTTCTTC. This rearrangement joins TRBV2 to TRBJ2-1; 9 bases are a match to TRBD2. CDR3 size: 16 residues. Unmatched junction bases numbered 12, after V lost 8 bases and J lost 4 bases. Germline CDR1 is SNHLY and CDR2 is FYNNEI.